Listed here is a single TCR beta chain. Its antigen is currently unknown. The data belong to a study of shared clonotypes between healthy human individuals. Study observations and caveats: Sampling was confined to blood; repertoires within tissues likely differ.

The length of the CDR3 is 16 residues. The trim removed 4 bases at V and 1 base at J, leaving 7 bases unmatched. Germline V CDR1 and CDR2: MNHEY, SVGAGI. Everyone who donated was a Caucasian adult who lived in Nashville, Tennessee. The assay was run at deep level. Splitting of each subset's genomic DNA was done evenly across several immunoSEQ plates. Measured with immunoSEQ multiplex PCR; TCRdb has only the in-frame clones, and not every one. The table shows about half a million clones, with roughly 80% occurring only once. Sequenced input: PBMCs. This receptor was identified in a woman in her thirties or forties in good health. Some clones in this sample may be carry-over from other donors' samples. This rearrangement joins TRBV6-5 to TRBJ1-5, with 7 nucleotides matching TRBD1. CDR3 amino acids: CASSSGTELSNQPQHF. CDR3 nucleotides: TGTGCCAGCAGTTCCGGGACAGAGTTAAGCAATCAGCCCCAGCATTTT.